The text below deals with one T cell receptor beta chain. Other DNA sequences in the sample encode the same CDR3. The data originate from a study of shared clonotypes between healthy human individuals. Study information: Plates per donor: three CD4 naive, three CD4 memory, two CD8 naive, one CD8 memory.

Every subset had its genomic DNA shared out evenly among several immunoSEQ plates. 200 to 250 ng DNA, around 30,000 T cell genomes, went into each sorted-subset replicate PCR. Using immunoSEQ multiplex PCR, the repertoire was profiled, and TCRdb retains in-frame clones only, with some absent. The repertoire consists of about 1.5 million clones, with approximately 96% occurring once and the leading ten covering approximately 1.1%. There were only Caucasian adults among the donors, and all lived in Nashville, Tennessee. Specimen: naive CD4+ T cells sorted from blood. The subset denotes: CD45RA+ positively selected. The receptor was derived from a man aged 25-45 years in good health.

The CDR3 coding sequence is TGTGCCAGCAGTTTAGGTGGGTCCTACAATGAGCAGTTCTTC. This codes for CASSLGGSYNEQFF. The chain combines TRBV28 with TRBJ2-1, with D unclear. CDR1 and CDR2 from the germline V gene are MDHEN and SYDVKM. Between the trimmed V and J ends, which lost 2 bases and 1 base, there was a span of 6 bases. CDR3 length equals 14 residues. The full variable domain, in which reference TRBV28 and TRBJ2-1 provide the parts outside the CDR3, is DVKVTQSSRYLVKRTGEKVFLECVQDMDHENMFWYRQDPGLGLRLIYFSYDVKMKEKGDIPEGYSVSREKKERFSLILESASTNQTSMYLCASSLGGSYNEQFFGPGTRLTVL.